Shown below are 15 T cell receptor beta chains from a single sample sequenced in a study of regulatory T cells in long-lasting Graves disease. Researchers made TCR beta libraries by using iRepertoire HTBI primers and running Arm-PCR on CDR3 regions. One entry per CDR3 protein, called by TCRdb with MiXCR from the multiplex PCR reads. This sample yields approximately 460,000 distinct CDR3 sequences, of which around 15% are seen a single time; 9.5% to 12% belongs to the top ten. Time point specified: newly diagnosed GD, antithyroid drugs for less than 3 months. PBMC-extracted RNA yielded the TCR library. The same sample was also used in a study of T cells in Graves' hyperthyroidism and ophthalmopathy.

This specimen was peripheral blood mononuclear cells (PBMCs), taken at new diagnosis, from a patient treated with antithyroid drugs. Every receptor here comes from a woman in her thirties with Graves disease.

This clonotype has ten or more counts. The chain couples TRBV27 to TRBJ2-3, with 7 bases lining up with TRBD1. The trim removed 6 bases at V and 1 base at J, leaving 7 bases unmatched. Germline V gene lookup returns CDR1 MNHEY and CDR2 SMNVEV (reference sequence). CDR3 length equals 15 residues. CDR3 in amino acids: CASSNRDSRTDTQYF. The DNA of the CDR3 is TGTGCCAGCAGCAACCGGGACAGCCGCACAGATACGCAGTATTTT.

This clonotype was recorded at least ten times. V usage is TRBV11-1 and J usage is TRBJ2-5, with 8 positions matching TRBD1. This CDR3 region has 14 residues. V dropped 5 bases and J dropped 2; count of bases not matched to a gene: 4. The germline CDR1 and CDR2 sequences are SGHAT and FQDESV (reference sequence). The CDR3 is CASSGRQGQETQYF. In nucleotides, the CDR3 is TGTGCCAGCAGCGGTAGACAGGGGCAAGAGACCCAGTACTTC.

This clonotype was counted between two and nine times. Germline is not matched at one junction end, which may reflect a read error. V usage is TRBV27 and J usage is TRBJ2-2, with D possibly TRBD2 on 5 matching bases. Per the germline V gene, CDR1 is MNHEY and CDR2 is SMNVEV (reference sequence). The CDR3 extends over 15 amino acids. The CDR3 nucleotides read TGCGCCAGCAGTTACGAGGCGGGGAACACCGGGGAGCTGTTTTTT. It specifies CASSYEAGNTGELFF.

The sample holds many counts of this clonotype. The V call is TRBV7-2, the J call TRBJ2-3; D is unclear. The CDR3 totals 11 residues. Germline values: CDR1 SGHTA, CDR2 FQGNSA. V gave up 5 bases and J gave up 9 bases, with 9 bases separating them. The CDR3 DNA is TGTGCCAGCAGCCGAGGTGCAACGCAGTATTTT. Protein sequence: CASSRGATQYF.

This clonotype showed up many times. In DNA, the CDR3 is TGCAGTGCCTCTCCCTTTGAGAGTTACCTCACAGATACGCAGTATTTT. As protein: CSASPFESYLTDTQYF. The chain is built from TRBV20-1 and TRBJ2-3; no firm D call. With 6 bases removed from V and 2 bases from J, the gap between germline ends came to 21 bases. The CDR3 length is 16 residues. Germline-derived CDR1 and CDR2 are DFQATT and SNEGSKA (reference sequence).

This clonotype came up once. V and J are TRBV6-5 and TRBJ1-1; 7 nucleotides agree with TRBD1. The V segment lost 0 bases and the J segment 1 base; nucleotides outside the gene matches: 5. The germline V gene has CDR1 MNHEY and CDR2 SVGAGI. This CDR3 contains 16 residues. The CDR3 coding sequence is TGTGCCAGCAGTTACTCGAGGGACAGAAAGAACACTGAAGCTTTCTTT. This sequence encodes CASSYSRDRKNTEAFF.

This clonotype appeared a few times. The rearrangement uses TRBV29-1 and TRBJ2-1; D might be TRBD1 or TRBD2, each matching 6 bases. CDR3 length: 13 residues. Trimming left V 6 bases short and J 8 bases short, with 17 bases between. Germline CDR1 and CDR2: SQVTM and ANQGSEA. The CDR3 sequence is CSVGEDSPYEQFF. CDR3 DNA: TGCAGCGTGGGGGAGGACAGCCCTTATGAGCAGTTCTTC.

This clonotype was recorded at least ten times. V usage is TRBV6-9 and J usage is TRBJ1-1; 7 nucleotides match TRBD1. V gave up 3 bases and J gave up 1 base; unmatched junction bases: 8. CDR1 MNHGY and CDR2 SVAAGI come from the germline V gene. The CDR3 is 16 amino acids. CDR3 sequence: CASSYARQGSNTEAFF. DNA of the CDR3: TGTGCCAGCAGTTACGCCCGACAGGGATCGAACACTGAAGCTTTCTTT.

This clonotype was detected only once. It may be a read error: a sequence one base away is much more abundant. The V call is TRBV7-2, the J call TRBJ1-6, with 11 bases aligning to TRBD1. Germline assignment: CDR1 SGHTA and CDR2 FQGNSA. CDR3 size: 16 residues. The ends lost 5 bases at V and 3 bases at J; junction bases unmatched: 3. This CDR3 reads CASSPGTGGYNSPLHF. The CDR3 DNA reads TGTGCCAGCAGCCCCGGGACAGGGGGCTATAATTCACCCCTCCACTTT.

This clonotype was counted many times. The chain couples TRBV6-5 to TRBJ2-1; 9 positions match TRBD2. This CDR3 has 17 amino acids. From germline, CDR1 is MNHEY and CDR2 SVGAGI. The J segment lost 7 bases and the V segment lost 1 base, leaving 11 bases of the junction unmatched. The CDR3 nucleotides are TGTGCCAGCAGTTACTACGTACCGGGACTAGCATTAAATGAGCAGTTCTTC. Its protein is CASSYYVPGLALNEQFF.

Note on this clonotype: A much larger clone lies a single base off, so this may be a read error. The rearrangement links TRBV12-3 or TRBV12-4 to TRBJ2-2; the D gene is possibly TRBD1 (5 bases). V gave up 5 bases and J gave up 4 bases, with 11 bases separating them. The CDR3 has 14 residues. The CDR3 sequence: CASSPGRATGELFF. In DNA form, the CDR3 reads TGTGCCAGCAGTCCAGGCAGGGCCACCGGGGAGCTGTTTTTT.

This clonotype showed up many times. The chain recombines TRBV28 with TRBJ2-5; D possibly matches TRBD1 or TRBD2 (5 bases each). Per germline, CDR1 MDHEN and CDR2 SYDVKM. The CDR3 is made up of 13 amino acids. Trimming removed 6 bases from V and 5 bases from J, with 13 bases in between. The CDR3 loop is CASRLGGSETQYF. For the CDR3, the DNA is TGTGCCAGCAGACTTGGGGGTTCCGAGACCCAGTACTTC.

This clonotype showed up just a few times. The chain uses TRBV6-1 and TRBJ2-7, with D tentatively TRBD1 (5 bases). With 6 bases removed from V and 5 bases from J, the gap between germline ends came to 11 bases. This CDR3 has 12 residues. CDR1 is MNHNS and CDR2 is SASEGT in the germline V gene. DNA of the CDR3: TGTGCCAGCAGCTTTGGACACAACGAGCAGTACTTC. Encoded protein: CASSFGHNEQYF.

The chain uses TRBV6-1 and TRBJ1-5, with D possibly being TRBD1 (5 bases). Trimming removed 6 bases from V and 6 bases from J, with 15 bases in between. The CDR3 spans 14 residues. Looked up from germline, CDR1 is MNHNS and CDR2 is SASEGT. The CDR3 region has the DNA TGTGCCAGCAGCCCTAGCGGGGGGGGTCAGCCCCAGCATTTT. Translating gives CASSPSGGGQPQHF.

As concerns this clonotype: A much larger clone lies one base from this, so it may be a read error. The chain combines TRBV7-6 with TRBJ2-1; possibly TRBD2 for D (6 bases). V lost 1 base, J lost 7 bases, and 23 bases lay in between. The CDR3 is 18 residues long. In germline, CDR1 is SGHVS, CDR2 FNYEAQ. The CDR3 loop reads CASSLVVPAAGYRNEQFF. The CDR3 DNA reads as TGTGCCAGCAGCTTAGTGGTGCCCGCTGCGGGGTATAGAAATGAGCAGTTCTTC.